This T cell receptor (beta chain) was sequenced for a study of T cell repertoires in cytomegalovirus infection. Study context: CMV epitopes, recently identified HLA-C-restricted and well-studied HLA-B-restricted, were used. Indications came from public TCR beta signatures; they pointed to CMV infection and to a matching HLA type.

This clonotype was found many times. The antigen is undetermined. TCRdb reanalysed the reads using MiXCR and keeps one entry per CDR3 protein. The sample has fewer than 850,000 distinct CDR3 sequences, under 35% seen once; the top ten hold approximately 14%. The CDR3 consists of 15 residues. Germline V gene lookup returns CDR1 SGHVS and CDR2 FQNEAQ. The junction had 5 bases not matched to a gene; V was cut back by 4 bases and J by 3 bases. Findings of the study overall: CMV-specific HLA-C-restricted TCR beta clonotypes dominated the ex vivo response. Individuals carrying CMV plus the relevant HLA were identified by cumulative frequency of public TCR beta families.

This sequence originates from a human donor in good health (CMV status not recorded). Some clones in this sample may be carry-over from other donors' samples. This specimen consisted of cultured CD8+ T cells from PBMCs, obtained from culture after CMV antigen stimulation. V and J are TRBV7-8 and TRBJ1-2; 10 bases agree with TRBD1. In DNA, the CDR3 is TGTGCCAGCAGCTACACGACAGGGGGCGACTATGGCTACACCTTC. This sequence encodes CASSYTTGGDYGYTF.